Sequencing of this TCR beta chain was carried out in a study of sequential checkpoint blockade in melanoma. This clone was seen only a few times. The V gene's germline CDR1 is KGHSH and CDR2 LQKENI. The V segment lost 3 bases and the J segment 7 bases; nucleotides outside the gene matches: 10. This CDR3 has 15 amino acids. Treatment: randomized to nivolumab then ipilimumab (arm A) or the reverse (arm B). PBMC sorting kept live CD3+CD8+ cells without CD19 or CD56. TCRdb keeps only in-frame clones here, not all; method: immunoSEQ multiplex PCR. The data contain about 15,000 clones, 77% of them seen just once; the ten biggest clones take up about 32%.

The chain carries TRBV18 and TRBJ2-7; 9 bases are shared with TRBD1. The receptor comes from a human donor with melanoma. The sequences come from CD8+ T cells sorted from blood (inferred from file names), collected from a patient given nivolumab and ipilimumab in sequence. The chain's CDR3 is CASSPPTGGSWEQYF. As DNA, the CDR3 is TGTGCCAGCTCACCCCCGACAGGGGGATCGTGGGAGCAGTACTTC.